One and the same sample provided the 10 T cell receptor beta chains below, sequenced in a study of cytomegalovirus exposure and HLA in healthy donors. PCR was performed using 60 Vbeta and 13 Jbeta primers. This table comes from immunoSEQ multiplex PCR, and its TCRdb copy is limited to in-frame clones, with some not included. The profile shows under 200,000 clones, approximately 80% of them singletons. Sequencing used PBMCs. These receptors were collected from a woman in her forties or fifties in good health and CMV-seropositive.

On this clone: Sequence at one end of the junction differs from germline and may be a read error. The rearrangement links TRBV5-1 to TRBJ2-2, with 15 bases identical to TRBD2. Germline CDR1 and CDR2: SGHRS and YFSETQ. The length of the CDR3 is 16 residues. In nucleotides, the CDR3 is TGCGCCAGCGGGACTAGCGGGGGGCGGCGCACCAGGGAGCTGTTTTTT. Amino acid sequence: CASGTSGGRRTRELFF. The full variable domain, in which reference TRBV5-1 and TRBJ2-2 provide the parts outside the CDR3, is KAGVTQTPRYLIKTRGQQVTLSCSPISGHRSVSWYQQTPGQGLQFLFEYFSETQRNKGNFPGRFSGRQFSNSRSEMNVSTLELGDSALYLCASGTSGGRRTRELFFGEGSRLTVL.

The chain recombines TRBV19 with TRBJ1-2; unclear D gene. The CDR3 consists of 13 residues. The germline V gene has CDR1 LNHDA and CDR2 SQIVND (reference sequence). Trimming stripped 7 bases from V and 5 bases from J, with 14 bases between. The CDR3 DNA sequence: TGTGCCAGTACCGCGGCGAACTATTATGGCTACACCTTC. As protein: CASTAANYYGYTF.

The DNA of the CDR3 is TGTGCCAGTAGTACTTCCGGGGGATCCTACGAGCAGTACTTC. It translates to CASSTSGGSYEQYF. The rearrangement links TRBV19 to TRBJ2-7; weak D call: TRBD2 (6 bases). The CDR3 has 14 residues. Germline assignment: CDR1 LNHDA and CDR2 SQIVND (reference sequence). V lost 4 bases to trimming and J lost 1 base, with 11 bases between them.

The J gene is TRBJ2-7, the V gene TRBV4-1; 9 bases map to TRBD2. In germline, CDR1 is MGHRA, CDR2 YSYEKL. The CDR3 is 15 residues long. The junction had 6 bases not matched to a gene; V was cut back by 0 bases and J by 6 bases. The CDR3 bases are TGCGCCAGCAGCCAAGATAGGACTAGCGTTTTCGAGCAGTACTTC. It is translated as CASSQDRTSVFEQYF.

V gene TRBV5-1 combines with J gene TRBJ2-1; 7 bases agree with TRBD1. Trimming took 6 bases from V and 5 from J; bases not matched to a gene: 5. Germline assignment: CDR1 SGHRS and CDR2 YFSETQ. This CDR3 has 13 residues. CDR3 DNA sequence: TGCGCCAGCACCGCAGGGGGAAACAATGAGCAGTTCTTC. This translates into CASTAGGNNEQFF.

The chain uses TRBV6-1 and TRBJ2-7; TRBD2 is a possible D gene (7 bases). This CDR3 is built from 17 residues. Trimming took off 0 bases at V and 2 bases at J, with 17 bases between the two ends. Germline lookup yields CDR1 MNHNS and CDR2 SASEGT. The CDR3 sequence is CASSEALLGGAPYEQYF. CDR3 coding DNA: TGTGCCAGCAGTGAAGCGCTTCTGGGGGGGGCACCCTACGAGCAGTACTTC.

This clone turned up a few times. The chain links TRBV29-1 to TRBJ1-1, with D perhaps matching TRBD1 (5 bases). This CDR3 has 11 amino acids. Trimming left V 8 bases short and J 4 bases short, with 11 bases between. Per germline, CDR1 SQVTM and CDR2 ANQGSEA. This CDR3 is CSSGWTTEAFF. DNA of the CDR3: TGCAGCTCAGGGTGGACCACTGAAGCTTTCTTT. The complete variable domain, with remaining parts taken from reference TRBV29-1 and TRBJ1-1, reads SAVISQKPSRDICQRGTSLTIQCQVDSQVTMMFWYRQQPGQSLTLIATANQGSEATYESGFVIDKFPISRPNLTFSTLTVSNMSPEDSSIYLCSSGWTTEAFFGQGTRLTVV.

The V and J genes are TRBV5-4 and TRBJ2-7; 11 nucleotides agree with TRBD2. This CDR3 has 15 residues. The V segment lost 3 bases and the J segment 1 base; nucleotides outside the gene matches: 3. In germline, CDR1 is SGHNT, CDR2 YYREEE (reference sequence). The CDR3 nucleotides are TGTGCCAGCAGCTACGGGACTAGCGGTTCCTACGAGCAGTACTTC. It encodes CASSYGTSGSYEQYF.

The rearrangement joins TRBV28 to TRBJ1-1; D ambiguous. V was shortened by 6 bases and J by 1 base, with 12 bases between the two germline ends. The CDR3 length is 14 residues. Germline V lookup: CDR1 MDHEN, CDR2 SYDVKM. CDR3 residues: CASRSEGGNTEAFF. DNA for the CDR3: TGTGCCAGCAGGTCAGAAGGAGGGAACACTGAAGCTTTCTTT.

The chain joins TRBV5-1 to TRBJ1-1, with D tentatively TRBD1 (6 bases). The CDR3 extends over 13 amino acids. V lost 2 bases, J lost 4 bases, and 9 bases lay in between. Germline CDR1 SGHRS, CDR2 YFSETQ. CDR3 region: CASSLQGLTEAFF. The DNA of the CDR3 is TGCGCCAGCAGCTTACAGGGTCTCACTGAAGCTTTCTTT.